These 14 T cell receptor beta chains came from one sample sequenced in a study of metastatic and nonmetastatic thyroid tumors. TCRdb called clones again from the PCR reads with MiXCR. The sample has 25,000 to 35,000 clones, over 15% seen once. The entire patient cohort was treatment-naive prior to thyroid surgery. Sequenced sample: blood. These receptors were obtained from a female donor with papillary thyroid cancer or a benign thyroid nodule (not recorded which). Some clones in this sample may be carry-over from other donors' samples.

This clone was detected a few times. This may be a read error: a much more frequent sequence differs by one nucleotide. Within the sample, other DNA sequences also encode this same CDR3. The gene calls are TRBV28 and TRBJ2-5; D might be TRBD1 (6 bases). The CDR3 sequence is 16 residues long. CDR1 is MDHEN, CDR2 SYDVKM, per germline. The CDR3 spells CASSLGAGGGQEAQYF. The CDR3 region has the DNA TGTGCCAGCAGTTTGGGGGCAGGTGGAGGTCAAGAGGCCCAGTACTTC.

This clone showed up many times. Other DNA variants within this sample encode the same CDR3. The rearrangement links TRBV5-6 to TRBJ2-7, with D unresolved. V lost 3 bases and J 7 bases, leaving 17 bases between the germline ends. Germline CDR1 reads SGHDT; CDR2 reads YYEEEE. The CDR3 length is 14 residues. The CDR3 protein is CASSSARSRREQYF. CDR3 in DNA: TGTGCCAGCAGCTCAGCGAGGAGCCGACGGGAGCAGTACTTC.

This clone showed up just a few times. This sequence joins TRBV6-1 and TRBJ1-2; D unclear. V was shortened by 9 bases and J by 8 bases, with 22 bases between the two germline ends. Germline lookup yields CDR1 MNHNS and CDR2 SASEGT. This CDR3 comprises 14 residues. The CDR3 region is CASSHPGKAGGYTF. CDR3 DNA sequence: TGTGCCAGTAGCCACCCCGGGAAAGCGGGGGGCTACACCTTC.

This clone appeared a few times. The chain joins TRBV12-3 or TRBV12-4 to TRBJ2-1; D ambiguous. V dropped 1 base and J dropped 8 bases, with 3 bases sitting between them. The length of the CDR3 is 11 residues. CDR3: CASSLGDEQFF. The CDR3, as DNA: TGTGCCAGCAGTTTAGGTGATGAGCAGTTCTTC.

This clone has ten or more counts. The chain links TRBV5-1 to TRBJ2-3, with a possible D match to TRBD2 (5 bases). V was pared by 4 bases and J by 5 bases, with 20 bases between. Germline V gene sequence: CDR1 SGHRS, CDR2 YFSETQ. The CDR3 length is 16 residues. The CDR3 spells CASSPTLVGVGDTQYF. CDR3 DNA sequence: TGCGCCAGCAGCCCCACCTTGGTGGGAGTGGGAGATACGCAGTATTTT.

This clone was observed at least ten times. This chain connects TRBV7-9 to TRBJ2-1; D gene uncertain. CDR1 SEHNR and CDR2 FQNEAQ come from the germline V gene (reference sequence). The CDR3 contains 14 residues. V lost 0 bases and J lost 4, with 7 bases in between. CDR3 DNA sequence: TGTGCCAGCAGCTTAGCAGGGATTTACAATGAGCAGTTCTTC. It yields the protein CASSLAGIYNEQFF.

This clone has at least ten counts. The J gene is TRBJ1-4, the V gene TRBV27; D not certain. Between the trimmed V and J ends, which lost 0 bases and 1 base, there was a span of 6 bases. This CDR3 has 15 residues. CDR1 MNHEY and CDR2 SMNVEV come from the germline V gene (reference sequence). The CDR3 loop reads CASSLSGETNEKLFF. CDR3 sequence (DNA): TGTGCCAGCAGTTTATCCGGGGAAACTAATGAAAAACTGTTTTTT.

The CDR3 sequence: CASSLGIPQETQYF. CDR3 sequence (DNA): TGTGCCAGCAGCCTCGGGATCCCCCAGGAGACCCAGTACTTC. This sequence joins TRBV6-1 and TRBJ2-5; perhaps TRBD2 as D (5 bases). The germline V gene has CDR1 MNHNS and CDR2 SASEGT. CDR3 length: 14 residues. The germline V and J ends were trimmed by 6 bases and 5 bases, with 16 bases remaining between them.

The CDR3 region is CSARTSGTDTQYF. The CDR3 DNA reads TGCAGTGCAAGGACTAGCGGCACAGATACGCAGTATTTT. This chain connects TRBV20-1 to TRBJ2-3, with TRBD2 matching 9 bases. Trimming at V came to 6 bases and at J to 1 base, leaving 2 bases not matched to a gene. CDR1 DFQATT and CDR2 SNEGSKA come from the germline V gene (reference sequence). The CDR3 loop spans 13 amino acids.

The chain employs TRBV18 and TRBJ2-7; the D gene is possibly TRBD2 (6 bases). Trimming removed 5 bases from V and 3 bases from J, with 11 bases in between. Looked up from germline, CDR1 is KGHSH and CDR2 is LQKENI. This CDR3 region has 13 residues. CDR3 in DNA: TGTGCCAGCTCAACAGGAGCGGGCTACGAGCAGTACTTC. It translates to CASSTGAGYEQYF.

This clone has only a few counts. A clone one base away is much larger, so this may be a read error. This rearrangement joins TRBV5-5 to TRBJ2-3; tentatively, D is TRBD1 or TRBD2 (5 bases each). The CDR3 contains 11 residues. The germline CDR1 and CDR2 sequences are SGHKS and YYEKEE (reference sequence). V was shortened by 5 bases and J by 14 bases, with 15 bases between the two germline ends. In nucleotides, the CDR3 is TGTGCCAGCAGACTGGGACCGTCGGGGTATTTT. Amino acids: CASRLGPSGYF.

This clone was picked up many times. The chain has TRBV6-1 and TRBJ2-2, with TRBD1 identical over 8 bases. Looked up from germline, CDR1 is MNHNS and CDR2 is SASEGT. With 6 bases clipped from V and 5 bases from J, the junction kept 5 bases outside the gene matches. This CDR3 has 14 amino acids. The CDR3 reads CASSPQGETGELFF. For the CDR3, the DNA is TGTGCCAGCAGCCCACAGGGGGAGACCGGGGAGCTGTTTTTT.

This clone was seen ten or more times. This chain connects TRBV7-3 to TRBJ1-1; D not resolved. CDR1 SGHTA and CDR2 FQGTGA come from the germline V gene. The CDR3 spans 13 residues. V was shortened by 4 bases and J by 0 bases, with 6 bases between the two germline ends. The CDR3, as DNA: TGTGCCAGCAGCTCTGAGGTGAACACTGAAGCTTTCTTT. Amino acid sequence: CASSSEVNTEAFF.

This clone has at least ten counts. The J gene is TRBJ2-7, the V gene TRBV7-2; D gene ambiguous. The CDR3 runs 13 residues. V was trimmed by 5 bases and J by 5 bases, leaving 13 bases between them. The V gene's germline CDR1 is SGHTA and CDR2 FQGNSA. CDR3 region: CASSPKGTDEQYF. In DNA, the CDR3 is TGTGCCAGCAGCCCCAAGGGTACCGACGAGCAGTACTTC.